Listed here is a single TCR beta chain. The record originates from a study of control samples from healthy donors and cancer patients. This CDR3 has 15 amino acids. Germline CDR1 is GTSNPN and CDR2 is SVGIG (reference sequence). Trimming took off 4 bases at V and 0 bases at J, with 15 bases between the two ends. Generated by immunoSEQ multiplex PCR, the TCRdb table keeps only in-frame clones and is missing some. In the table there are approximately 170,000 clones, more than 80% of which are singletons. The source material was blood. This chain links TRBV30 with TRBJ2-5, with D hard to call. The sequence came from a man aged 30 to 39 in good health. As DNA, the CDR3 is TGTGCCTGGACTCCTCTGCGGAAGCACCAAGAGACCCAGTACTTC. Translating gives CAWTPLRKHQETQYF.